The 24 T cell receptor beta chains listed next were all sequenced from one sample in a study of cytotoxic CD8 clonotypes in ibrutinib-treated CLL. The assay was immunoSEQ multiplex PCR, and TCRdb's table has in-frame clones only and misses some. The sample consists of roughly 180,000 clones, 55% to 85% of them appearing once. The source was PBMCs, collected after 24 months of ibrutinib treatment. All receptors derive from a human donor with chronic lymphocytic leukemia.

V and J are TRBV5-1 and TRBJ1-1; D gene uncertain. Trimming took 0 bases from V and 4 from J, leaving 10 bases between them. This CDR3 is 14 amino acids long. Germline V gene data show CDR1 as SGHRS and CDR2 as YFSETQ. CDR3 sequence reads: CASSLGVLSTEAFF. DNA for the CDR3: TGCGCCAGCAGCTTGGGGGTCTTAAGCACTGAAGCTTTCTTT.

The rearrangement links TRBV6-6 to TRBJ2-7, with 11 bases aligning to TRBD1. The CDR3 extends over 13 amino acids. Germline CDR1 reads MNHNY; CDR2 reads SVGAGI (reference sequence). J was trimmed by 7 bases and V by 6 bases; bases with no gene match: 5. The CDR3 DNA follows: TGTGCCAGCAGAGGACAGGGGGCTGGGGAGCAGTACTTC. Translating it yields CASRGQGAGEQYF.

The rearrangement links TRBV7-6 to TRBJ2-1; D possibly corresponds to TRBD1 (5 bases). With 5 bases removed from V and 5 bases from J, the gap between germline ends came to 19 bases. Germline V gives CDR1 SGHVS, CDR2 FNYEAQ. The CDR3 has 16 residues. The CDR3 DNA sequence: TGTGCCAGCAGCAACTACAGACAGTTAGTCCACAATGAGCAGTTCTTC. Translated, it gives CASSNYRQLVHNEQFF.

The rearrangement joins TRBV28 to TRBJ2-1; D is undetermined. Between the trimmed V and J ends, which lost 6 bases and 3 bases, there was a span of 12 bases. Germline V gives CDR1 MDHEN, CDR2 SYDVKM. The CDR3 is 14 residues long. CDR3 amino acids: CASRPNRNYNEQFF. The CDR3 DNA follows: TGTGCCAGCAGGCCAAACCGGAACTACAATGAGCAGTTCTTC.

J is TRBJ2-3 and V is TRBV6-6; 11 bases agree with TRBD2. This CDR3 has 16 residues. With 6 bases clipped from V and 4 bases from J, the junction kept 9 bases outside the gene matches. Germline V CDR1 and CDR2: MNHNY, SVGAGI (reference sequence). CDR3 sequence: CASSTSGRGGADTQYF. The CDR3 bases are TGTGCCAGCAGCACTAGCGGGAGAGGTGGTGCAGATACGCAGTATTTT.

The sample holds a few counts of this clone. This chain uses TRBV27 with TRBJ1-1, with 8 nucleotides matching TRBD1. Germline-derived CDR1 and CDR2 are MNHEY and SMNVEV (reference sequence). The CDR3 runs 13 residues. Trimming removed 8 bases from V and 1 base from J; junction bases left unmatched: 3. The DNA of the CDR3 is TGTGCCAGCCGGGGACAGGCGAACACTGAAGCTTTCTTT. Translating gives CASRGQANTEAFF.

The chain uses TRBV5-5 and TRBJ2-7; 10 bases agree with TRBD2. The J segment lost 7 bases and the V segment lost 0 bases, leaving 4 bases of the junction unmatched. Per germline, CDR1 SGHKS and CDR2 YYEKEE (reference sequence). This CDR3 contains 14 residues. The CDR3 DNA follows: TGTGCCAGCAGCTTGGAACTAGCGGGACGAGAGCAGTACTTC. Protein product: CASSLELAGREQYF.

The chain has TRBV15 and TRBJ2-1, with 8 bases that match TRBD2. The CDR3 extends over 15 amino acids. CDR1 is LNHNV and CDR2 is YYDKDF in the germline V gene (reference sequence). V lost 3 bases and J lost 4; bases outside the gene matches: 5. The CDR3 loop reads CATSSGRARYNEQFF. The DNA of the CDR3 is TGTGCCACCAGCAGCGGGAGGGCGCGATACAATGAGCAGTTCTTC.

This clone was seen a few times. This sequence joins TRBV7-8 and TRBJ2-1; 10 nucleotides line up with TRBD2. V lost 2 bases and J lost 8; bases outside the gene matches: 6. The CDR3 length is 15 residues. CDR1 is SGHVS, CDR2 FQNEAQ, per germline. This CDR3 reads CASSLFPSGSDEQFF. The DNA for the CDR3 is TGTGCCAGCAGCTTATTCCCTAGCGGGAGCGATGAGCAGTTCTTC.

The chain is built from TRBV25-1 and TRBJ2-1, with 9 bases identical to TRBD2. V shed 5 bases and J 2 bases; nucleotides not matched to a gene: 4. The CDR3 length is 15 residues. Germline lookup yields CDR1 MGHDK and CDR2 SYGVNS. CDR3 sequence: CASSPAGGPYNEQFF. The CDR3 DNA is TGTGCCAGCAGTCCAGCGGGAGGACCCTACAATGAGCAGTTCTTC. Together with reference TRBV25-1 and TRBJ2-1, the CDR3 gives the full variable domain: EADIYQTPRYLVIGTGKKITLECSQTMGHDKMYWYQQDPGMELHLIHYSYGVNSTEKGDLSSESTVSRIRTEHFPLTLESARPSHTSQYLCASSPAGGPYNEQFFGPGTRLTVL.

The chain links TRBV30 to TRBJ1-5; weak D call: TRBD1 (5 bases). The V gene's germline CDR1 is GTSNPN and CDR2 SVGIG (reference sequence). The CDR3 extends over 13 amino acids. V was pared by 1 base and J by 4 bases, with 8 bases between. As DNA, the CDR3 is TGTGCCTGGAGTGACGGACAAAATCAGCCCCAGCATTTT. Translation: CAWSDGQNQPQHF.

The chain is built from TRBV28 and TRBJ1-1; a weak D match, TRBD1 (6 bases). Deletions cut 8 bases from V and 7 bases from J, with 14 bases between. The germline V gene encodes CDR1 MDHEN and CDR2 SYDVKM. The CDR3 covers 12 residues. CDR3 DNA sequence: TGTGCCAGCCGAGGGGGATGGAATGAAGCTTTCTTT. Protein product: CASRGGWNEAFF. Supplemented by reference TRBV28 and TRBJ1-1, the full variable domain reads DVKVTQSSRYLVKRTGEKVFLECVQDMDHENMFWYRQDPGLGLRLIYFSYDVKMKEKGDIPEGYSVSREKKERFSLILESASTNQTSMYLCASRGGWNEAFFGQGTRLTVV.

This chain links TRBV5-1 with TRBJ1-1; 9 bases fit TRBD1. Per the germline V gene, CDR1 is SGHRS and CDR2 is YFSETQ. This CDR3 has 16 amino acids. V shed 3 bases, J shed 5 bases, and the junction held 11 bases outside the gene matches. In DNA form, the CDR3 reads TGCGCCAGCAGCTGGTCGAGAGGACAGGGGTGGACTGAAGCTTTCTTT. This sequence encodes CASSWSRGQGWTEAFF.

The chain combines TRBV18 with TRBJ2-3; TRBD2 might be the D (6 bases). The germline gives CDR1 KGHSH, CDR2 LQKENI. The ends were cut back, 0 bases at V and 0 bases at J, with 10 bases in the middle. CDR3 length: 16 residues. CDR3 amino acids: CASSPPSGPSTDTQYF. In DNA form, the CDR3 reads TGTGCCAGCTCACCACCTAGCGGCCCTAGCACAGATACGCAGTATTTT.

The chain joins TRBV27 to TRBJ1-2; the D gene is possibly TRBD1 (5 bases). The CDR3 is made up of 14 amino acids. V lost 5 bases and J lost 3, with 13 bases in between. The germline V gene encodes CDR1 MNHEY and CDR2 SMNVEV (reference sequence). For the CDR3, the DNA is TGTGCCAGCAGTCTCCAGGGAGGATACTATGGCTACACCTTC. Its protein product is CASSLQGGYYGYTF.

This clone has only a few counts. The rearrangement joins TRBV2 to TRBJ2-7, with 9 bases lining up with TRBD2. Trimming at V came to 3 bases and at J to 4 bases, leaving 4 bases not matched to a gene. Germline-derived CDR1 and CDR2 are SNHLY and FYNNEI. The CDR3 runs to 14 residues. In DNA, the CDR3 is TGTGCCAGCAGTGAGTCGGGACTAGCTTACGAGCAGTACTTC. Protein sequence: CASSESGLAYEQYF.

This chain joins TRBV10-1 and TRBJ2-1; D is possibly TRBD1 or TRBD2 (5 bases each). V shed 6 bases and J shed 1 base, with 13 bases lying between them. CDR1 WNHNN and CDR2 SYGVQD come from the germline V gene (reference sequence). This CDR3 contains 15 residues. The CDR3 loop is CASSRDQGSYNEQFF. In DNA, the CDR3 is TGCGCCAGCAGCCGGGACCAAGGGTCCTACAATGAGCAGTTCTTC.

The V gene is TRBV5-1, the J gene TRBJ1-1, with D possibly TRBD1 on 5 matching bases. V gave up 0 bases and J gave up 0 bases, with 9 bases separating them. The CDR3 totals 15 residues. The germline CDR1 and CDR2 sequences are SGHRS and YFSETQ. The CDR3 region has the DNA TGCGCCAGCAGCTTGGCGATGACAGTGAACACTGAAGCTTTCTTT. This translates into CASSLAMTVNTEAFF.

The DNA for the CDR3 is TGTGCCAGCAGCGTAGCCTTAGCTTTTCTGGCGCAAGAGACCCAGTACTTC. Its protein is CASSVALAFLAQETQYF. V gene TRBV9 combines with J gene TRBJ2-5; no clear D. The CDR3 covers 17 residues. In germline, CDR1 is SGDLS, CDR2 YYNGEE. The V end lost 0 bases, the J end lost 2 bases, and 17 bases lay between the germline ends.

The rearrangement links TRBV5-1 to TRBJ2-1, with 10 bases matching TRBD2. Trimming took 3 bases from V and 7 from J; bases not matched to a gene: 7. This CDR3 spans 15 amino acids. CDR1 and CDR2 (germline): SGHRS, YFSETQ. CDR3 coding DNA: TGCGCCAGCAGCTCCCTAGCGGGAGCGCGGAATGAGCAGTTCTTC. This translates into CASSSLAGARNEQFF.

The chain has TRBV28 and TRBJ1-2; D gene ambiguous. With 2 bases removed from V and 4 bases from J, the gap between germline ends came to 11 bases. The germline gives CDR1 MDHEN, CDR2 SYDVKM. CDR3 length: 14 amino acids. CDR3 sequence: CASSLRIQSYGYTF. CDR3 DNA: TGTGCCAGCAGTTTACGCATCCAATCCTATGGCTACACCTTC.

The V call is TRBV7-8, the J call TRBJ2-7; 12 bases map to TRBD1. The V gene's germline CDR1 is SGHVS and CDR2 FQNEAQ. Trimming removed 5 bases from V and 3 bases from J; junction bases left unmatched: 14. CDR3 size: 18 residues. CDR3 protein: CASSPLKSGDRGRYEQYF. The CDR3 DNA follows: TGTGCCAGCAGCCCCCTCAAGTCGGGGGACAGGGGGCGCTACGAGCAGTACTTC.

This clone was picked up a small number of times. V is TRBV18 and J is TRBJ2-7; no clear D gene. The CDR3 sequence is 15 residues long. Germline V gene lookup returns CDR1 KGHSH and CDR2 LQKENI. Trimming took 3 bases from V and 6 from J, leaving 18 bases between them. The CDR3 sequence: CASSPNDPELGEQYF. CDR3 DNA: TGTGCCAGCTCACCGAATGATCCCGAATTGGGCGAGCAGTACTTC.

This chain connects TRBV7-2 to TRBJ2-7; D could derive from TRBD1 or TRBD2 (5 bases each). Between the trimmed V and J ends, which lost 6 bases and 2 bases, there was a span of 11 bases. Germline assignment: CDR1 SGHTA and CDR2 FQGNSA. The CDR3 covers 13 residues. CDR3 DNA: TGTGCCAGCAGTCCGGGACCCCCCTACGAGCAGTACTTC. This sequence encodes CASSPGPPYEQYF.